This passage covers 17 T cell receptor beta chains from one sample sequenced in a study of blood T cell repertoires in COVID-19. Profiling relied on immunoSEQ multiplex PCR, and the TCRdb table lists in-frame clones only, not all of them. The repertoire holds around 380,000 clones, with around 84% as singletons. The source material was peripheral blood. The origin of the receptors is a human donor with acute or convalescent COVID-19. The donor label of this sample is uncertain.

CDR3 protein: CASSNTRGYEQYF. The CDR3 DNA follows: TGTGCCAGCTCCAACACCAGGGGCTACGAGCAGTACTTC. The rearrangement joins TRBV18 to TRBJ2-7, with D tentatively TRBD1 (6 bases). With 6 bases removed from V and 3 bases from J, the gap between germline ends came to 12 bases. Germline V lookup: CDR1 KGHSH, CDR2 LQKENI. CDR3 length equals 13 residues.

J is TRBJ1-4 and V is TRBV5-8, with TRBD1 matching over 8 bases. The CDR3 totals 18 residues. The V and J ends lost 0 bases and 0 bases, in that order; junction bases with no gene match: 7. Germline V gives CDR1 SGHTS, CDR2 YDEGEE. The CDR3 is CASSLGQGRFATNEKLFF. CDR3 sequence (DNA): TGTGCCAGCAGCTTGGGACAGGGGCGATTCGCAACTAATGAAAAACTGTTTTTT.

The chain has TRBV4-1 and TRBJ2-7; D gene unclear. Germline-derived CDR1 and CDR2 are MGHRA and YSYEKL. The CDR3 covers 13 residues. Deletions cut 1 base from V and 1 base from J, with 5 bases between. The CDR3 is CASSQVESYEQYF. The CDR3 bases are TGCGCCAGCAGCCAAGTCGAGTCCTACGAGCAGTACTTC.

The chain joins TRBV7-9 to TRBJ2-7, with D possibly matching TRBD1 (6 bases). Deletions cut 7 bases from V and 5 bases from J, with 9 bases between. Germline CDR1 and CDR2: SEHNR and FQNEAQ (reference sequence). CDR3 length: 11 residues. The chain's CDR3 is CASTDRHEQYF. In DNA, the CDR3 is TGTGCCAGCACCGACAGGCACGAGCAGTACTTC.

The V gene is TRBV5-5, the J gene TRBJ2-3, with 10 bases identical to TRBD2. The germline V gene encodes CDR1 SGHKS and CDR2 YYEKEE (reference sequence). The CDR3 spans 15 residues. J lost 3 bases, V lost 4 bases, and 5 bases had no gene match. CDR3 DNA sequence: TGTGCCAGCAGCCACAGGACTAGCGGTACAGATACGCAGTATTTT. Protein sequence: CASSHRTSGTDTQYF.

The chain couples TRBV10-3 to TRBJ2-1; 11 bases are a match to TRBD2. With V trimmed by 3 bases and J by 9 bases, 13 bases remained unmatched. The CDR3 totals 17 residues. CDR1 is ENHRY, CDR2 SYGVKD, per germline. The CDR3 DNA follows: TGTGCCATCAGTGATGAGAGACTAGCGGGAACGTTCGGTGAGCAGTTCTTC. Protein sequence: CAISDERLAGTFGEQFF.

The gene calls are TRBV15 and TRBJ2-7; 7 bases are shared with TRBD2. The CDR3 extends over 15 amino acids. Germline CDR1 LNHNV, CDR2 YYDKDF (reference sequence). After removal of 1 base from V and 0 bases from J, the junction contained 3 bases not matched to a gene. The CDR3: CATSRVGGSSYEQYF. DNA of the CDR3: TGTGCCACCAGCAGAGTGGGAGGGAGCTCCTACGAGCAGTACTTC.

The gene calls are TRBV30 and TRBJ2-7; 9 bases fit TRBD2. Germline V CDR1 and CDR2: GTSNPN, SVGIG (reference sequence). Trimming took 3 bases from V and 3 from J; bases not matched to a gene: 3. The CDR3 sequence is 13 residues long. The DNA for the CDR3 is TGTGCCTGGAGAGTTAGCGGGAGCTACGAGCAGTACTTC. This codes for CAWRVSGSYEQYF.

V and J are TRBV18 and TRBJ1-2; no clear D gene. CDR3 length: 13 amino acids. V lost 3 bases to trimming and J lost 1 base, with 6 bases between them. Germline V lookup: CDR1 KGHSH, CDR2 LQKENI. CDR3 protein: CASSPAFNYGYTF. The DNA of the CDR3 is TGTGCCAGCTCACCGGCATTTAACTATGGCTACACCTTC.

Concerning this clone itself: Within the sample, other DNA sequences also encode this same CDR3. The chain employs TRBV7-9 and TRBJ2-1; D is unresolved. Trimming shortened V by 5 bases and J by 0 bases, and 8 bases separated the two germline ends. This CDR3 comprises 14 residues. Germline values: CDR1 SEHNR, CDR2 FQNEAQ (reference sequence). This CDR3 is CASSPPGSYNEQFF. CDR3 in DNA: TGTGCCAGCAGCCCCCCGGGCTCCTACAATGAGCAGTTCTTC.

CDR3 sequence reads: CSVGTGWLNEQFF. DNA for the CDR3: TGCAGCGTTGGGACAGGGTGGCTCAATGAGCAGTTCTTC. The chain uses TRBV29-1 and TRBJ2-1; 8 bases agree with TRBD1. This CDR3 has 13 amino acids. The junction had 5 bases not matched to a gene; V was cut back by 4 bases and J by 6 bases. Germline lookup yields CDR1 SQVTM and CDR2 ANQGSEA.

This clone was seen more than once but under ten times. This chain connects TRBV6-2 or TRBV6-3 to TRBJ1-2; D is unclear. The CDR3 sequence is 15 residues long. The germline V gene encodes CDR1 MNHEY and CDR2 SVGEGT. The ends were cut back, 4 bases at V and 2 bases at J, with 14 bases in the middle. CDR3 nucleotides: TGTGCCAGCAGTTCTATGCCCCGGTGGAACTATGGCTACACCTTC. This encodes CASSSMPRWNYGYTF.

V and J are TRBV3-1 (or the pseudogene TRBV3-2) and TRBJ2-1; the D gene is possibly TRBD1 (5 bases). The CDR3 spans 15 residues. Germline-derived CDR1 and CDR2 are LGHDT and YNNKEL (reference sequence). Between the trimmed V and J ends, which lost 0 bases and 6 bases, there was a span of 12 bases. Here the CDR3 reads CASSQDLVRVNEQFF. The CDR3 DNA follows: TGTGCCAGCAGCCAAGATCTAGTCAGGGTCAATGAGCAGTTCTTC.

DNA of the CDR3: TGCGCCAGCAGAAATCCTGGAGGCGATGAGCAGTTCTTC. It yields the protein CASRNPGGDEQFF. This chain links TRBV10-2 with TRBJ2-1, with D perhaps TRBD2 (5 bases). CDR3 length: 13 residues. Deletions cut 6 bases from V and 8 bases from J, with 14 bases between. CDR1 and CDR2 from the germline V gene are WSHSY and SAAADI.

The rearrangement joins TRBV7-9 to TRBJ2-7, with D maybe TRBD1 (6 bases). Trimming removed 1 base from V and 6 bases from J, with 10 bases in between. There are 13 residues in the CDR3. From germline, CDR1 is SEHNR and CDR2 FQNEAQ (reference sequence). CDR3 region: CASSLGLRGEQYF. For the CDR3, the DNA is TGTGCCAGCAGCTTAGGCCTCAGGGGCGAGCAGTACTTC. The full variable domain, its missing parts supplied by reference TRBV7-9 and TRBJ2-7, is DTGVSQNPRHKITKRGQNVTFRCDPISEHNRLYWYRQTLGQGPEFLTYFQNEAQLEKSRLLSDRFSAERPKGSFSTLEIQRTEQGDSAMYLCASSLGLRGEQYFGPGTRLTVT.

The chain recombines TRBV6-5 with TRBJ1-5; 8 nucleotides line up with TRBD1. The germline V gene encodes CDR1 MNHEY and CDR2 SVGAGI. The CDR3 length is 14 residues. After removal of 5 bases from V and 4 bases from J, the junction contained 4 bases not matched to a gene. CDR3 bases: TGTGCCAGCAGTAGACAGGGGTCTAATCAGCCCCAGCATTTT. This gives the protein CASSRQGSNQPQHF.

CDR3 DNA sequence: TGTGCCAGCTCGGCCGGGACAGGGGGATACAATCAGCCCCAGCATTTT. It is translated as CASSAGTGGYNQPQHF. J is TRBJ1-5 and V is TRBV18, with 11 positions matching TRBD1. Germline CDR1 and CDR2: KGHSH and LQKENI. Trimming cost V 6 bases and J 3 bases; bases outside gene matches: 7. The CDR3 runs to 16 residues.